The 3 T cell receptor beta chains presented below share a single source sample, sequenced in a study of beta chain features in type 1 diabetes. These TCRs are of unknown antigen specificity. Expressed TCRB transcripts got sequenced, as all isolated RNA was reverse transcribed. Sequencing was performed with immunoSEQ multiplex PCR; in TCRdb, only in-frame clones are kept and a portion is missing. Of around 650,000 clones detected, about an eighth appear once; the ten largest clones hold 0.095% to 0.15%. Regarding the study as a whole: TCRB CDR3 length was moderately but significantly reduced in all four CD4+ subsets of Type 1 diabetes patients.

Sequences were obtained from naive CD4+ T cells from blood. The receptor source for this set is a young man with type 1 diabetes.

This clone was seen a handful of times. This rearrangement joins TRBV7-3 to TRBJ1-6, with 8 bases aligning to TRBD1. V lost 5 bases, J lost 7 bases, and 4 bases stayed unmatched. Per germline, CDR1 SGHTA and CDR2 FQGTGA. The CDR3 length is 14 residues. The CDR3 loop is CASSPQGGNSPLHF. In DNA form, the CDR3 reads TGTGCCAGCAGCCCACAGGGGGGGAATTCACCCCTCCACTTT. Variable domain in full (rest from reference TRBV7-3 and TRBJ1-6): GAGVSQTPSNKVTEKGKYVELRCDPISGHTALYWYRQSLGQGPEFLIYFQGTGAADDSGLPNDRFFAVRPEGSVSTLKIQRTERGDSAVYLCASSPQGGNSPLHFGNGTRLTVT.

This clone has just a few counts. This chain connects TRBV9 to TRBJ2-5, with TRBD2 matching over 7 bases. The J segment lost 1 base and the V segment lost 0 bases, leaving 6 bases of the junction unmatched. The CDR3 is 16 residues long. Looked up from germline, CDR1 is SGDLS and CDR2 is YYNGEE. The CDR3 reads CASSVGPSGLQETQYF. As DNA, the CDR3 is TGTGCCAGCAGCGTAGGCCCTAGCGGCCTCCAAGAGACCCAGTACTTC.

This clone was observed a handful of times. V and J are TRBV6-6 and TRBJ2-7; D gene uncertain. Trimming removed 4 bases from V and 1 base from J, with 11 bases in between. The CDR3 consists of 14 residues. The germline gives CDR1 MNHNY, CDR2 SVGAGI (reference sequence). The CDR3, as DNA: TGTGCCAGCAGTTCGTGGCCTCGATCCTACGAGCAGTACTTC. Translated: CASSSWPRSYEQYF.